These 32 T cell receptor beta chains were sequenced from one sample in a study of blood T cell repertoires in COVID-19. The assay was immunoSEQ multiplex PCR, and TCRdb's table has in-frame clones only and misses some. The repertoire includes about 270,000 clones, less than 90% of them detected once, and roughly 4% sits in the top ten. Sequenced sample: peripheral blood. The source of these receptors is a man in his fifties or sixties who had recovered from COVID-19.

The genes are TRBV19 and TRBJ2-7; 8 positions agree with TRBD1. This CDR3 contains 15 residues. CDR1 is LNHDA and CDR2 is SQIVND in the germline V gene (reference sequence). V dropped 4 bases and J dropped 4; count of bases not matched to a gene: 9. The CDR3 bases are TGTGCCAGTAGTAAGAAACGGACAGGGTGGTACGAGCAGTACTTC. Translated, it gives CASSKKRTGWYEQYF.

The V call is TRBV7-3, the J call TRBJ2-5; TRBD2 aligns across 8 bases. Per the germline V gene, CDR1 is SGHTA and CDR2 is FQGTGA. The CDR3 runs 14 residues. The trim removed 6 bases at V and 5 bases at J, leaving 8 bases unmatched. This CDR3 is CASSLGTGGETQYF. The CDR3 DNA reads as TGTGCCAGCAGTTTAGGGACGGGAGGGGAGACCCAGTACTTC.

The CDR3 sequence is CAISLSLDSYGYTF. DNA for the CDR3: TGTGCCATCAGTTTATCTCTGGACAGCTATGGCTACACCTTC. The genes are TRBV10-3 and TRBJ1-2, with D maybe TRBD1 (6 bases). Trimming took off 5 bases at V and 4 bases at J, with 14 bases between the two ends. Germline values: CDR1 ENHRY, CDR2 SYGVKD. This CDR3 contains 14 residues.

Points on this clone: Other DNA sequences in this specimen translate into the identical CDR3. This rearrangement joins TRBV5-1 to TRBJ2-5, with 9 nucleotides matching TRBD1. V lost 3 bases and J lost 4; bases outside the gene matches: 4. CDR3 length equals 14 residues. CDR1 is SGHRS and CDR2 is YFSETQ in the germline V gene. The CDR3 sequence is CASSSGQGGETQYF. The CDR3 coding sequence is TGCGCCAGCAGCTCGGGACAGGGAGGAGAGACCCAGTACTTC.

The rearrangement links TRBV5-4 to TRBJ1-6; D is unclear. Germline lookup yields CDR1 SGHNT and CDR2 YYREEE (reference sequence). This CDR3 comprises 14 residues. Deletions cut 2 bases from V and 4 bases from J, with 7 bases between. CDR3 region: CASSFASYNSPLHF. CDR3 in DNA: TGTGCCAGCAGCTTCGCGAGTTATAATTCACCCCTCCACTTT.

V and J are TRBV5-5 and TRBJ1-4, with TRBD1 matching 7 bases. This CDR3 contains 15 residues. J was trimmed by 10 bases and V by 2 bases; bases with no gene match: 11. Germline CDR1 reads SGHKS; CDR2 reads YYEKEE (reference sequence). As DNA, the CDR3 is TGTGCCAGCAGCTTACAAAACAGGGGTATGGGAAAACTGTTTTTT. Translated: CASSLQNRGMGKLFF.

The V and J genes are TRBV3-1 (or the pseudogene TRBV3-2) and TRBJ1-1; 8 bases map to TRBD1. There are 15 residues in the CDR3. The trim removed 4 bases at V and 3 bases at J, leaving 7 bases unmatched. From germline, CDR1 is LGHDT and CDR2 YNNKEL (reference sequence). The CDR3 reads CASSLGQGRYTEAFF. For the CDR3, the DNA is TGTGCCAGCAGCCTCGGACAGGGCAGGTACACTGAAGCTTTCTTT.

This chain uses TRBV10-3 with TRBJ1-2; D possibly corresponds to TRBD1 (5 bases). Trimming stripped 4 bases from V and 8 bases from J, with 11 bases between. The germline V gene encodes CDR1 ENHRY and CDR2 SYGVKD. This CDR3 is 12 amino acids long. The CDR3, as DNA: TGTGCCATCAGTGTCGGTCAGGGCGGCTACACCTTC. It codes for CAISVGQGGYTF.

This chain's CDR3 is CASSLVRGVTGELFF. For the CDR3, the DNA is TGTGCCAGCAGCTTAGTCCGGGGGGTAACCGGGGAGCTGTTTTTT. The V call is TRBV11-2, the J call TRBJ2-2; 7 nucleotides line up with TRBD2. Looked up from germline, CDR1 is SGHAT and CDR2 is FQNNGV. V lost 1 base and J lost 5; bases outside the gene matches: 4. The CDR3 runs 15 residues.

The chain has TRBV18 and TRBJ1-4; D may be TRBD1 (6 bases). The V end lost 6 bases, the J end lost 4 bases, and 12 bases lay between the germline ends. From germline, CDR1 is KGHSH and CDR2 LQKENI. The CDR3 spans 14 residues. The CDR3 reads CASSHRVDNEKLFF. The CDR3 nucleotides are TGTGCCAGCTCGCACAGGGTTGATAATGAAAAACTGTTTTTT.

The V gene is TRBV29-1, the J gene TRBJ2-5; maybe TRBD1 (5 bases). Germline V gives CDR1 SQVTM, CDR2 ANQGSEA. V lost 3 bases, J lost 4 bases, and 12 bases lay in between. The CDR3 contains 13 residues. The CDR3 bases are TGCAGCGTTGAGTCCCCCAGGGTAGAGACCCAGTACTTC. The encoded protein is CSVESPRVETQYF.

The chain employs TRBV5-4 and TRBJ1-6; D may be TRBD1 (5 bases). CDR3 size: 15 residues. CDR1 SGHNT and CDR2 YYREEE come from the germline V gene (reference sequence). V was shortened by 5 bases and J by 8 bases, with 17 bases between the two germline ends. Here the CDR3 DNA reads TGTGCCAGCAGTCATGCAGGGTCAAGAGATTCACCCCTCCACTTT. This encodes CASSHAGSRDSPLHF.

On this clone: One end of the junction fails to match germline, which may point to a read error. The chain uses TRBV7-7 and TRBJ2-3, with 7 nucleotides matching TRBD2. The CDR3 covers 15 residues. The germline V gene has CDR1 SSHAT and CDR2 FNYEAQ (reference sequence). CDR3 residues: CASSSGGTSTDTQYF. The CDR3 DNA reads TGTGCTAGCAGCTCCGGGGGGACTAGCACAGATACGCAGTATTTT.

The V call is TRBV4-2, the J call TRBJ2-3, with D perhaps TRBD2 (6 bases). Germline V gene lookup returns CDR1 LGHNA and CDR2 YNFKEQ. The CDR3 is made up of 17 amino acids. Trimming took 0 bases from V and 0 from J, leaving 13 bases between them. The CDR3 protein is CASSQDVGRGSTDTQYF. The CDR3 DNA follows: TGTGCCAGCAGCCAAGACGTAGGGCGGGGTAGCACAGATACGCAGTATTTT.

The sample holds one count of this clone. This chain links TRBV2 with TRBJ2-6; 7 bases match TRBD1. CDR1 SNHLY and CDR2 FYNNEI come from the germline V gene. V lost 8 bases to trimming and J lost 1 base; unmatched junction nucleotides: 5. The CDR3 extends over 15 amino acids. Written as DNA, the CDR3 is TGTGCCAGCGCTGACAGGGCATCTGGGGCCAACGTCCTGACTTTC. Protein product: CASADRASGANVLTF. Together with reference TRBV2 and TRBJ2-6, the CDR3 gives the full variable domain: EPEVTQTPSHQVTQMGQEVILRCVPISNHLYFYWYRQILGQKVEFLVSFYNNEISEKSEIFDDQFSVERPDGSNFTLKIRSTKLEDSAMYFCASADRASGANVLTFGAGSRLTVL.

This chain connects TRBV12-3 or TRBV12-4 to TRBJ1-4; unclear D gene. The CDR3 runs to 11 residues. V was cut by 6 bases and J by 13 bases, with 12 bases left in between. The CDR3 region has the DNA TGTGCCAGCAGCCCCGCCAAGAGACTGTTTTTT. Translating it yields CASSPAKRLFF.

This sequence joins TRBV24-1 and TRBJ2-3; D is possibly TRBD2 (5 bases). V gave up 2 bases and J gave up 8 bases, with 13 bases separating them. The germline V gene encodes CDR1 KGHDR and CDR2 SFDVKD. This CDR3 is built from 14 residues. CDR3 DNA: TGTGCCACCAGTGATTCCCGGATCCGGGGTACGCAGTATTTT. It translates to CATSDSRIRGTQYF.

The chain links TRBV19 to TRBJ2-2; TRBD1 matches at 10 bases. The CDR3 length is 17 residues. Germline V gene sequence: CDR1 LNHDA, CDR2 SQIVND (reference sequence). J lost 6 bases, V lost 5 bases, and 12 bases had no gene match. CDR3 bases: TGTGCCAGTAGTCCCTTTCGGACAGGGGGGACGGCCGGGGAGCTGTTTTTT. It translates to CASSPFRTGGTAGELFF.

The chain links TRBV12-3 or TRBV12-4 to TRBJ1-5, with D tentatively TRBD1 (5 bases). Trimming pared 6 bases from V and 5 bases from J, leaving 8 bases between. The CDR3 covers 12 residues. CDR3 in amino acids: CASSTGHQPQHF. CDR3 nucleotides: TGTGCCAGCAGCACAGGACATCAGCCCCAGCATTTT.

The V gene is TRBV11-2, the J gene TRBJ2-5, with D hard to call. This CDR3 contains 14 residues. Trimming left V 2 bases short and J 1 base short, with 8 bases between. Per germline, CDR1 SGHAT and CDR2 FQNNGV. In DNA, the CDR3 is TGTGCCAGCAGCTTATCCTACAGCCAAGAGACCCAGTACTTC. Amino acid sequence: CASSLSYSQETQYF.

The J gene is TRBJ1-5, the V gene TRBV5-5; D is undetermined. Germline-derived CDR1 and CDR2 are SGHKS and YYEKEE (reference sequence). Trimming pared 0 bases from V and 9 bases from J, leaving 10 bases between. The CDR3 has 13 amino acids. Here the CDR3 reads CASSLARNRPQHF. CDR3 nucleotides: TGTGCCAGCAGCTTGGCGAGGAACCGGCCCCAGCATTTT.

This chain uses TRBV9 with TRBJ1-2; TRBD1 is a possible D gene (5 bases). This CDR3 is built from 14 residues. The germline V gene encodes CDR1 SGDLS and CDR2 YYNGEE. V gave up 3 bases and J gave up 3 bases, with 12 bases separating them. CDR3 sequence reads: CASSGGTSDYGYTF. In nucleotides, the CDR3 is TGTGCCAGCAGCGGGGGGACTTCGGACTATGGCTACACCTTC.

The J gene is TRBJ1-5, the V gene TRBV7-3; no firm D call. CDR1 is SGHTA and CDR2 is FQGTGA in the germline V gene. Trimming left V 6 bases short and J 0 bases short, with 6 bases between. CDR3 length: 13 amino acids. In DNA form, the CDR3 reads TGTGCCAGCAGTCCAGATAGCAATCAGCCCCAGCATTTT. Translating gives CASSPDSNQPQHF.

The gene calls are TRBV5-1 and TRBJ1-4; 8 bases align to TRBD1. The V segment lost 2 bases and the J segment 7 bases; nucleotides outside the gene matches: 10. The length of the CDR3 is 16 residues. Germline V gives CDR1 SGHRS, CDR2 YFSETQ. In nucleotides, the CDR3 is TGCGCCAGCAGCTTAGGCAGGGGGCGCGGGGGTGAAAAACTGTTTTTT. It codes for CASSLGRGRGGEKLFF.

CDR3 in amino acids: CASCRGRGETQYF. Written as DNA, the CDR3 is TGTGCCAGCTGCAGGGGGCGAGGAGAGACCCAGTACTTC. This sequence joins TRBV6-5 and TRBJ2-5, with TRBD1 identical over 8 bases. Germline V gene lookup returns CDR1 MNHEY and CDR2 SVGAGI. The CDR3 totals 13 residues. V shed 8 bases, J shed 4 bases, and the junction held 6 bases outside the gene matches.

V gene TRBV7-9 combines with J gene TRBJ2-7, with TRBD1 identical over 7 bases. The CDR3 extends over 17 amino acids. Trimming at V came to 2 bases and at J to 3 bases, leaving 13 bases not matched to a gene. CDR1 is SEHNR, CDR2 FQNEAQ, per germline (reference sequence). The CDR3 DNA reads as TGTGCCAGCAGCTTAAGAGACAGGGATTTTTATGTCTACGAGCAGTACTTC. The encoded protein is CASSLRDRDFYVYEQYF.

DNA for the CDR3: TGCAGTGCTAGTGATGGAGATCAGCCCCAGCATTTT. Translating gives CSASDGDQPQHF. The chain recombines TRBV20-1 with TRBJ1-5; D call uncertain. This CDR3 spans 12 amino acids. The germline V gene encodes CDR1 DFQATT and CDR2 SNEGSKA (reference sequence). Trimming took off 3 bases at V and 5 bases at J, with 8 bases between the two ends.

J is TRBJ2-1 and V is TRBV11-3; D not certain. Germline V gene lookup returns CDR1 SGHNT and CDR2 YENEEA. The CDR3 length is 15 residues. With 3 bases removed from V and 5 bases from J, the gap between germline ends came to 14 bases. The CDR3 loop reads CASSLSGDKNNEQFF. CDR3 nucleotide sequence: TGTGCCAGCAGCTTGAGTGGAGATAAAAACAATGAGCAGTTCTTC.

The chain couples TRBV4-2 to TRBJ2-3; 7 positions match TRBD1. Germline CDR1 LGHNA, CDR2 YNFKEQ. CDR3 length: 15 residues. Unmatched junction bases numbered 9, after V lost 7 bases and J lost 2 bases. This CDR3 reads CASNKGDSNTDTQYF. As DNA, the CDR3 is TGTGCCAGCAACAAGGGGGACAGCAACACAGATACGCAGTATTTT.

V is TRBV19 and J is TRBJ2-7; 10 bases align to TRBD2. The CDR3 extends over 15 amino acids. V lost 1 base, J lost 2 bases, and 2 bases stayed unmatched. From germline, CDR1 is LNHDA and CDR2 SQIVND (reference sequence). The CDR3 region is CASSIGSGGTYEQYF. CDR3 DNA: TGTGCCAGTAGTATAGGTAGCGGGGGGACCTACGAGCAGTACTTC.

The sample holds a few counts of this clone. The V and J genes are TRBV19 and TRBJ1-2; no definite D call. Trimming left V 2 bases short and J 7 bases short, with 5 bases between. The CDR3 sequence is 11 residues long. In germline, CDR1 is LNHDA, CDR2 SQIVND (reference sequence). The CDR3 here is CASSINGGYTF. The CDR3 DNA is TGTGCCAGTAGTATAAACGGTGGCTACACCTTC.

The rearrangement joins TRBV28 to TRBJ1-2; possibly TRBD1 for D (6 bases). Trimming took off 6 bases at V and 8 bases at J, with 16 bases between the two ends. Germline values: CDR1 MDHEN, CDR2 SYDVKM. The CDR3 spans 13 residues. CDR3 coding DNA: TGTGCCAGCAGGAAGATGACAGGATCCGGCTACACCTTC. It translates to CASRKMTGSGYTF.